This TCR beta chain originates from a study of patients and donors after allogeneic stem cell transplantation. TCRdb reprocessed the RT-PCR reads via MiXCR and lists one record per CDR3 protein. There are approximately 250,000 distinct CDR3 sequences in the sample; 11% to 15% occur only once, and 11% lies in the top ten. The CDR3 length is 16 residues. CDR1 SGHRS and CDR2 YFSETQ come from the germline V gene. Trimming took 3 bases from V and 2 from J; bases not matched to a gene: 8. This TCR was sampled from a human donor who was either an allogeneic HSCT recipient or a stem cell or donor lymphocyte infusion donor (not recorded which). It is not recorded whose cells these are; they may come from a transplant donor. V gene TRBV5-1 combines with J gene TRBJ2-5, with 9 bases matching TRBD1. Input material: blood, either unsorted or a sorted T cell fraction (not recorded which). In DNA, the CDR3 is TGCGCCAGCAGCTCAGGCGACAGGGGGGGACAAGAGACCCAGTACTTC. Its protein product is CASSSGDRGGQETQYF.